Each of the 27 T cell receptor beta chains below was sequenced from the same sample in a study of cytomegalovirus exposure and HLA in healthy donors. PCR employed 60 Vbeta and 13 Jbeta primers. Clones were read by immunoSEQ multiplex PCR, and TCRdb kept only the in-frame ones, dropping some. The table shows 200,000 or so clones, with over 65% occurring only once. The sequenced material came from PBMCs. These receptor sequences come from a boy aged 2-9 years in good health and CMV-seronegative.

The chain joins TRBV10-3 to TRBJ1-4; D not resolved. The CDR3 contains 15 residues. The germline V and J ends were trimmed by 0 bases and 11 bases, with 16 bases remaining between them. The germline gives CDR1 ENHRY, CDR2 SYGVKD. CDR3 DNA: TGTGCCATCAGTGAGTCGACGGCCTCCCGCGGGAAACTGTTTTTT. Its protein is CAISESTASRGKLFF.

The CDR3 region is CASSHPGQKSPLHF. CDR3 DNA: TGCGCCAGCAGCCACCCGGGACAGAAATCACCCCTCCACTTT. This chain joins TRBV4-3 and TRBJ1-6, with 7 bases aligning to TRBD1. Germline CDR1 and CDR2: LGHNA and YSLEER. This CDR3 contains 14 residues. Losses at the gene ends were 3 bases for V and 10 bases for J; bases not matched to a gene: 6.

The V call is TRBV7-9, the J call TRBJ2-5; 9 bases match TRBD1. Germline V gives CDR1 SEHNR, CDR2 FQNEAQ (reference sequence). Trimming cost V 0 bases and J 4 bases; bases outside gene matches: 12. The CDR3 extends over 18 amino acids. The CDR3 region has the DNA TGTGCCAGCAGCTTAGCGAAGGGACAGGGAGGGGTTGGAGAGACCCAGTACTTC. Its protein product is CASSLAKGQGGVGETQYF.

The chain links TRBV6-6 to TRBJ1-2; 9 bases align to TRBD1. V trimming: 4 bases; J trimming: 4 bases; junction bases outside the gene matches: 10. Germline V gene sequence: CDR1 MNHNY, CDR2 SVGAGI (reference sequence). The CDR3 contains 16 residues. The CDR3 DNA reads TGTGCCAGCAGTTCTACTCTGGGACAGGGTAGCTATGGCTACACCTTC. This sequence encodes CASSSTLGQGSYGYTF.

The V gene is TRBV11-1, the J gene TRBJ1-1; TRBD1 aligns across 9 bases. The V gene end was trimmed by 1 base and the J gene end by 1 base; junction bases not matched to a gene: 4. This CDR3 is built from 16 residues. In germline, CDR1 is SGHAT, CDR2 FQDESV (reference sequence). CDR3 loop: CASSLDGTGKNTEAFF. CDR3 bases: TGTGCCAGCAGCTTAGACGGGACAGGGAAGAACACTGAAGCTTTCTTT.

In DNA form, the CDR3 reads TGTGCCAGCAGTGTTGAGGACAGCTTGGAGCAGTACTTC. Its protein is CASSVEDSLEQYF. The V gene is TRBV2, the J gene TRBJ2-5, with D perhaps matching TRBD1 (6 bases). The CDR3 is 13 amino acids. CDR1 and CDR2 from the germline V gene are SNHLY and FYNNEI. With 4 bases removed from V and 11 bases from J, the gap between germline ends came to 17 bases.

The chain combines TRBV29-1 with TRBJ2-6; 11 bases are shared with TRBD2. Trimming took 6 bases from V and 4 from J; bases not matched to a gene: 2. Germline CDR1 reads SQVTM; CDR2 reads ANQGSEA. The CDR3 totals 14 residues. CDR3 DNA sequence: TGCAGCGTCGGACTAGCGGGCGGGGCCAACGTCCTGACTTTC. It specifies CSVGLAGGANVLTF.

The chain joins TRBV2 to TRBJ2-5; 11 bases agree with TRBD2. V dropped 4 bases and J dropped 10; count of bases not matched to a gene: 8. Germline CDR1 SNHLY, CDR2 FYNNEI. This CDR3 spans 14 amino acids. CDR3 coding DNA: TGTGCCAGCAGTGTGGTAGCGGGGGGGCGGGTCCAGTACTTC. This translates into CASSVVAGGRVQYF.

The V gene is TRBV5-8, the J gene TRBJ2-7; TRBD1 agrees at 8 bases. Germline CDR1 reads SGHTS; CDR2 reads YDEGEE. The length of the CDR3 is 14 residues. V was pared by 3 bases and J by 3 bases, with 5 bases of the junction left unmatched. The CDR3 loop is CASSSGGQGYEQYF. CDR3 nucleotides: TGTGCCAGCAGCTCGGGTGGACAGGGCTACGAGCAGTACTTC.

The DNA of the CDR3 is TGTGCCAGCAGCTTAAGCCCGTCCTATAATTCACCCCTCCACTTT. Its protein product is CASSLSPSYNSPLHF. The chain joins TRBV7-2 to TRBJ1-6; D unresolved. Germline CDR1 SGHTA, CDR2 FQGNSA. V lost 2 bases and J 1 base, leaving 6 bases between the germline ends. The CDR3 has 15 amino acids. The variable domain in full, with the rest retrieved from reference TRBV7-2 and TRBJ1-6, is GAGVSQSPSNKVTEKGKDVELRCDPISGHTALYWYRQSLGQGLEFLIYFQGNSAPDKSGLPSDRFSAERTGGSVSTLTIQRTQQEDSAVYLCASSLSPSYNSPLHFGNGTRLTVT.

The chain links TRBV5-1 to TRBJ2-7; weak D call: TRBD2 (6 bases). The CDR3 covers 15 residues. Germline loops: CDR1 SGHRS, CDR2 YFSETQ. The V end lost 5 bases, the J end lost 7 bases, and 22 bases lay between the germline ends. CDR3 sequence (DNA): TGCGCCAGCAGAACCTGGGCGGGATCTGGAGGAGAGCAGTACTTC. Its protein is CASRTWAGSGGEQYF. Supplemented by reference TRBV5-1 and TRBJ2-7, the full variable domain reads KAGVTQTPRYLIKTRGQQVTLSCSPISGHRSVSWYQQTPGQGLQFLFEYFSETQRNKGNFPGRFSGRQFSNSRSEMNVSTLELGDSALYLCASRTWAGSGGEQYFGPGTRLTVT.

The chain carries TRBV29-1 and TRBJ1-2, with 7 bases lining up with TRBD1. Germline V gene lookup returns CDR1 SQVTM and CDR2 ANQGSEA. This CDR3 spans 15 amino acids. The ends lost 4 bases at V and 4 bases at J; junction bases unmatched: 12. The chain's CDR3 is CSVAPLDRTAYGYTF. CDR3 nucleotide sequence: TGCAGCGTTGCCCCCCTGGACAGGACTGCCTATGGCTACACCTTC.

Written as DNA, the CDR3 is TGTGCCAGCAGTGTTGGCCGGGACAGCTACTACGAGCAGTACTTC. Encoded protein: CASSVGRDSYYEQYF. This chain connects TRBV2 to TRBJ2-7, with TRBD1 matching over 7 bases. The CDR3 totals 15 residues. From germline, CDR1 is SNHLY and CDR2 FYNNEI. J gave up 3 bases and V 4 bases, and 9 bases lay outside the gene matches.

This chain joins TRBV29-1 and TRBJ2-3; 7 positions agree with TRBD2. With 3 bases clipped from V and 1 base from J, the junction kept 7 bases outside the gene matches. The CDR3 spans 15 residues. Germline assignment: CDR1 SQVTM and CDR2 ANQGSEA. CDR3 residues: CSVDPGGWGTDTQYF. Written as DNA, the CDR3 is TGCAGCGTTGACCCGGGAGGCTGGGGCACAGATACGCAGTATTTT.

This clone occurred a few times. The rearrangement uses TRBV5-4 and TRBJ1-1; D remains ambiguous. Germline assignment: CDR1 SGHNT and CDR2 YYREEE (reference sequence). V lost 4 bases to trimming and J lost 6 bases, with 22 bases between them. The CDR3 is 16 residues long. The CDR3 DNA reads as TGTGCCAGCAGCCAAGCGCCGATGAACCCATTCTCTGAAGCTTTCTTT. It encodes CASSQAPMNPFSEAFF.

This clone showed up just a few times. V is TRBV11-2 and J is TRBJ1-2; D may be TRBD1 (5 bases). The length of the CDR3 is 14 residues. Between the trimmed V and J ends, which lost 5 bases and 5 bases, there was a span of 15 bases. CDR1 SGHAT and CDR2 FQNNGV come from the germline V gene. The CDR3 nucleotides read TGTGCCAGCAGCCTCCAGGGAACCTTTTATGGCTACACCTTC. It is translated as CASSLQGTFYGYTF. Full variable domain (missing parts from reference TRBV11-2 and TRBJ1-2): EAGVAQSPRYKIIEKRQSVAFWCNPISGHATLYWYQQILGQGPKLLIQFQNNGVVDDSQLPKDRFSAERLKGVDSTLKIQPAKLEDSAVYLCASSLQGTFYGYTFGSGTRLTVV.

CDR3 protein: CASSLTAGGTETQYF. CDR3 in DNA: TGTGCCAGCAGCTTAACGGCAGGGGGTACGGAGACCCAGTACTTC. The rearrangement uses TRBV7-3 and TRBJ2-5, with TRBD1 matching 7 bases. The germline V gene has CDR1 SGHTA and CDR2 FQGTGA. This CDR3 has 15 residues. Losses at the gene ends were 0 bases for V and 5 bases for J; bases not matched to a gene: 6.

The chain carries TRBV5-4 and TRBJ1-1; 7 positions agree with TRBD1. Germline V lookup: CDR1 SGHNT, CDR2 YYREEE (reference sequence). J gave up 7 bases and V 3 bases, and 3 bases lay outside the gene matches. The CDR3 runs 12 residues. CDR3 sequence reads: CASSYGDSEAFF. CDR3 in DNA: TGTGCCAGCAGCTATGGGGACAGTGAAGCTTTCTTT.

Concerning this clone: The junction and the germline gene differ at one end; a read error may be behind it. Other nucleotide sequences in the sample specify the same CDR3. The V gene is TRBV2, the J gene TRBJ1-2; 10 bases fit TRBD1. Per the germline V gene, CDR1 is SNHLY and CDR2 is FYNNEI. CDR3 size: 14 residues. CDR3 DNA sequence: TGTGCCAGCAGTGGCCGACAGGGGGCGACCGGCTATACCTTC. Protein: CASSGRQGATGYTF.

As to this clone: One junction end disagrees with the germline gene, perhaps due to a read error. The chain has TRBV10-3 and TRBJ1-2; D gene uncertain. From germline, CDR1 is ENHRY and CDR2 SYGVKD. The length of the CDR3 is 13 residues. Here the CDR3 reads CASSSREDYGYTF. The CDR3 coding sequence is TGTGCCAGCAGTTCACGGGAGGACTATGGCTACACCTTC.

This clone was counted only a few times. Here the CDR3 DNA reads TGTGCCAGCAGCTTGGGCGGGGGGGGCTCCTACGAGCAGTACTTC. Translating it yields CASSLGGGGSYEQYF. This chain joins TRBV5-5 and TRBJ2-7; 9 bases agree with TRBD2. The V gene's germline CDR1 is SGHKS and CDR2 YYEKEE (reference sequence). The trim removed 0 bases at V and 0 bases at J, leaving 1 base unmatched. This CDR3 has 15 residues.

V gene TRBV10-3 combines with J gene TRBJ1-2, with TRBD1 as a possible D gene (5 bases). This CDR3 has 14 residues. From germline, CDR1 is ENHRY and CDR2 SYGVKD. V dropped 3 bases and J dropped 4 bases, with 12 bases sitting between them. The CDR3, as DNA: TGTGCCATCAGTGAAGGAGGGGCCCTCTATGGCTACACCTTC. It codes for CAISEGGALYGYTF.

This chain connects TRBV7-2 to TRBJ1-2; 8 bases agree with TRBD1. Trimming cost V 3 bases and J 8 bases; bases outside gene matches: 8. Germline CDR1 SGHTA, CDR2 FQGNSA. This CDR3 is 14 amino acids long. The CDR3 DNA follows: TGTGCCAGCAGCTTTTACAGGGGGAAGGGGGGCTACACCTTC. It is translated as CASSFYRGKGGYTF.

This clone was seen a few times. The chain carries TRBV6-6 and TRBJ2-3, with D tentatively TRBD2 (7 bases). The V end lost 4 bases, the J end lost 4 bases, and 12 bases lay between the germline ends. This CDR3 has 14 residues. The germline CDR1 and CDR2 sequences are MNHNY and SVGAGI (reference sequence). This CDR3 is CASSWGGPADTQYF. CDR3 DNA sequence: TGTGCCAGCAGTTGGGGGGGCCCCGCAGATACGCAGTATTTT.

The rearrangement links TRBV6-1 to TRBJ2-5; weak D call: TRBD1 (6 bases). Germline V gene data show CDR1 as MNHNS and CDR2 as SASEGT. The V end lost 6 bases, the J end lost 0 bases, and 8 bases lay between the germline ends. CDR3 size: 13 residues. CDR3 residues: CASRRGYQETQYF. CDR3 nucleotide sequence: TGTGCCAGCAGGAGGGGGTACCAAGAGACCCAGTACTTC.

The CDR3 coding sequence is TGCGCCAGCAGCCATGCTAGCGGAGATACGCAGTATTTT. It encodes CASSHASGDTQYF. V usage is TRBV4-1 and J usage is TRBJ2-3; TRBD2 agrees at 7 bases. V lost 3 bases and J lost 5; bases outside the gene matches: 2. The CDR3 length is 13 residues. Per the germline V gene, CDR1 is MGHRA and CDR2 is YSYEKL.

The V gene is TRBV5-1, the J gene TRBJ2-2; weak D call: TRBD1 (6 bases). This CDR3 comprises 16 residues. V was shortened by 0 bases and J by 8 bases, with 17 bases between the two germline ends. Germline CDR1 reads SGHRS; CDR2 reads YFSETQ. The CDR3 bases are TGCGCCAGCAGCTTGGTATTTGGTGCAGGGGAAGGGGAGCTGTTTTTT. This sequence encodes CASSLVFGAGEGELFF.